This T cell receptor beta chain was recovered during a study of CD8 T cells in ankylosing spondylitis. Trimming took 2 bases from V and 2 from J; bases not matched to a gene: 0. This CDR3 contains 14 residues. Germline CDR1 reads WSHSY; CDR2 reads SAAADI. Generation of TCR beta libraries employed quantitative 5'-RACE incorporating molecular barcodes. Via MiXCR, TCRdb re-called the 5' RACE reads, giving one row per CDR3 protein. The sample comprises roughly 370,000 distinct CDR3 sequences, approximately 20% of which are singletons, and 16% rests with the top ten. Study outcomes and limitations: Disease-linked clones displayed a CD8+ phenotype and appeared relatively rarely in peripheral blood. Clones linked to disease were reported to show significant enrichment in matched ankylosing spondylitis synovial fluid. Made up of several highly homologous variants, a TCR beta motif appeared characteristic of ankylosing spondylitis blood.

This clonotype came up a few times. Its antigen is not known. This TCR came from a male donor with ankylosing spondylitis. Material for sequencing was blood, either unsorted or a sorted T cell fraction (not recorded which). This chain links TRBV10-2 with TRBJ2-1, with 7 bases identical to TRBD1. CDR3 in amino acids: CASSETGAYNEQFF. In nucleotides, the CDR3 is TGCGCCAGCAGTGAGACAGGGGCCTACAATGAGCAGTTCTTC.